This T cell receptor beta chain was obtained from a study of CXCR4 blockade with PD-1 therapy in pancreatic cancer. Study results and limitations: More frequent amino acid clones had more nucleotide rearrangements, suggesting convergent selection. Antigen-specificity overlap of convergent dominant clones remained unconfirmed.

Method: immunoSEQ multiplex PCR; TCRdb's copy keeps in-frame clones and lacks some. This table has just under 6,000 clones, 35% to 45% appearing once. This clone was seen a handful of times. Antigen: not known. This CDR3 has 12 residues. Germline lookup yields CDR1 MNHGY and CDR2 SAAAGT. V was trimmed by 6 bases and J by 3 bases, leaving 9 bases between them. The sample was tumor tissue. This clonotype originated in a human donor with pancreatic ductal adenocarcinoma. The V and J genes are TRBV6-8 and TRBJ2-7, with D perhaps matching TRBD1 (5 bases). CDR3 in DNA: TGTGCCAGCAGCGCGGACATCTACGAGCAGTACTTC. Protein product: CASSADIYEQYF.